A selection of T cell receptor beta chains follows, all from one sample in a study of control samples from healthy donors and cancer patients. Sequenced by immunoSEQ multiplex PCR; TCRdb stores in-frame clones only, minus some. This sample has 170,000 or so clones; over 85% occur once, and the top ten carry roughly 1.5%. The sample consisted of blood. The receptors derive from a man younger than 35 in good health. CDR3s include the opening cysteine and the closing phenylalanine or tryptophan. The order of the fields is D gene, V gene, J gene, clone size, CDR3 DNA, CDR3 protein. D genes are given only for firm matches. Expanded clones are given a class, and other clones once, few, many or no size at all.

NA	TRBV30	TRBJ1-3	NA	TGTGCCTGGGGAGGGGGGGGCGCGAACACCATATATTTT	CAWGGGGANTIYF
NA	TRBV6-5	TRBJ1-2	NA	TGTGCCAGCAGTACCAGAAACTATGGCTACACCTTC	CASSTRNYGYTF
NA	TRBV27	TRBJ2-2	NA	TGTGCCAGCAGTTTATCGTGGAACACCGGGGAGCTGTTTTTT	CASSLSWNTGELFF
NA	TRBV27	TRBJ2-7	NA	TGTGCCAGCACCCTCTCCGGGACAACGGAATACGAGCAGTACTTC	CASTLSGTTEYEQYF
TRBD1	TRBV19	TRBJ2-7	NA	TGTGCCAGTAGCCTCCGGGACAGGGGAGGCTACGAGCAGTACTTC	CASSLRDRGGYEQYF
TRBD1	TRBV10-3	TRBJ1-2	NA	TGTGCTTGGACAGGTCTCTATGGCTACACCTTC	CAWTGLYGYTF
NA	TRBV20-1	TRBJ1-3	NA	TGCAGTTCAAACCTACGGGACACCATATATTTT	CSSNLRDTIYF
TRBD2	TRBV28	TRBJ2-7	few	TGTGCCAGCAGTTTATGGAGCCTAGCGGGGGGCCCGGGCGAGCAGTACTTC	CASSLWSLAGGPGEQYF
NA	TRBV4-1	TRBJ2-1	NA	TGCGCCAGCAGCCAGGCAACGGGGCGTCATGAGCAGTTCTTC	CASSQATGRHEQFF
NA	TRBV5-6	TRBJ2-3	NA	TGTGCCAGCAGCTTGACTGCAAGCACAGATACGCAGTATTTT	CASSLTASTDTQYF
NA	TRBV9	TRBJ2-3	NA	TGTGCCAGCAGCGTAGGACAGACTAGCACAGATACGCAGTATTTT	CASSVGQTSTDTQYF
TRBD1	TRBV10-3	TRBJ2-2	NA	TGTGCCATCAGCGGGACAGGGAGTACCGGGGAGCTGTTTTTT	CAISGTGSTGELFF
NA	TRBV19	TRBJ2-2	NA	TGTGCCAGTAGTACCCCCGGGAAGAACACCGGGGAGCTGTTTTTT	CASSTPGKNTGELFF
NA	TRBV3-1/TRBV3-2	TRBJ2-5	NA	TGTGCCAGCAGCCAAGAGGGAGGCAGGGGCCAAGAGACCCAGTACTTC	CASSQEGGRGQETQYF
NA	TRBV7-2	TRBJ2-3	NA	TGTGCCAGCAGCTTCACCGGGCCCACAGATACGCAGTATTTT	CASSFTGPTDTQYF
NA	TRBV11-2	TRBJ2-7	NA	TGTGCCAGCAGCTTAGGATATGGGTCCTCCGAGCAGTACTTC	CASSLGYGSSEQYF
NA	TRBV5-5	TRBJ2-7	NA	TGTGCCAGCAGCTTGCAGACAGGAGTCTACGAGCAGTACTTC	CASSLQTGVYEQYF
NA	TRBV30	TRBJ1-2	once	TGTGCCTGGACAACAGGGTACTATGGCTACACCTTC	CAWTTGYYGYTF
TRBD1	TRBV20-1	TRBJ1-5	NA	TGCAGTGCTATTGACAGGGGGAATCAGCCCCAGCATTTT	CSAIDRGNQPQHF
NA	TRBV28	TRBJ2-7	NA	TGTGCCAGCAGTTTGGCCATCACCGCGTACGAGCAGTACTTC	CASSLAITAYEQYF
NA	TRBV2	TRBJ2-6	NA	TGTGCCAGCAGTCCTCGGGCCGCCTCCTCTGGGGCCAACGTCCTGACTTTC	CASSPRAASSGANVLTF
NA	TRBV12-5	TRBJ1-5	NA	TGTGCTAGTGGTTTGTTTATCCAGCCCCAGCATTTT	CASGLFIQPQHF
TRBD1	TRBV2	TRBJ1-5	NA	TGTGCCAGCAGGGCACAGGGGATGCAGCCCCAGCATTTT	CASRAQGMQPQHF
TRBD2	TRBV5-1	TRBJ2-7	once	TGCGCCAGCAGCTGGGGGGGGTCGGCCCTCGAGCAGTACTTC	CASSWGGSALEQYF
TRBD2	TRBV11-2	TRBJ2-2	NA	TGTGCCAGCAGCTCCCCCTCGGGACTAGCGGGCACCGGGGAGCTGTTTTTT	CASSSPSGLAGTGELFF
NA	TRBV6-5	TRBJ1-1	NA	TGTGCCAGCAGTTACACACAGAACACTGAAGCTTTCTTT	CASSYTQNTEAFF
NA	TRBV18	TRBJ2-1	NA	TGTGCCAGCTCACCGGAGACTGACACCTACAATGAGCAGTTCTTC	CASSPETDTYNEQFF
TRBD2	TRBV14	TRBJ2-7	NA	TGTGCCAGCAGCCCCCGCCGAGCGGGGCACGAGCAGTACTTC	CASSPRRAGHEQYF
NA	TRBV2	TRBJ2-5	NA	TGTGCCAGCAGTGAGGGCCCCCCCGGAGAGACCCAGTACTTC	CASSEGPPGETQYF
NA	TRBV5-1	TRBJ2-5	NA	TGCGCCAGCAGCTTGGAGGGCAGGGGAGAGACCCAGTACTTC	CASSLEGRGETQYF
NA	TRBV2	TRBJ1-1	NA	TGTGCCAGCAGTGAAGAGGAGGGCACTGAAGCTTTCTTT	CASSEEEGTEAFF
NA	TRBV3-1/TRBV3-2	TRBJ2-3	NA	TGTGCCAGCAGCCAATTCGGGGAGGCGGATACGCAGTATTTT	CASSQFGEADTQYF
NA	TRBV14	TRBJ2-3	NA	TGTGCCAGCAGCCCCCGCGGATCTAACCCCACAGATACGCAGTATTTT	CASSPRGSNPTDTQYF
TRBD2	TRBV28	TRBJ2-2	NA	TGTGCCAGCAGTTTATTGCTAGCGGGGACGAACACCGGGGAGCTGTTTTTT	CASSLLLAGTNTGELFF
NA	TRBV28	TRBJ2-1	NA	TGTGCCAGCTGGCCGGCAGGGAGCTCCTACAATGAGCAGTTCTTC	CASWPAGSSYNEQFF
TRBD2	TRBV3-1/TRBV3-2	TRBJ2-7	NA	TGTGCCAGCAGTCGTAAGGGACTAGTTGTCGAGCAGTACTTC	CASSRKGLVVEQYF
NA	TRBV25-1	TRBJ1-2	NA	TGTGCCAGCAGTGATCCCCTTGACAGTAACTATGGCTACACCTTC	CASSDPLDSNYGYTF
NA	TRBV10-3	TRBJ2-3	NA	TGTGCCATCAGTGAACTCCAGGGCAGAAGCACAGATACGCAGTATTTT	CAISELQGRSTDTQYF
NA	TRBV5-1	TRBJ1-1	NA	TGCGCCAGCAGCCTATCCGGGGGGGAAGCTTTCTTT	CASSLSGGEAFF
TRBD2	TRBV4-1	TRBJ2-7	NA	TGCGCCAGCAGCCAAGTTGTGGGGAGGGACGAGCAGTACTTC	CASSQVVGRDEQYF
NA	TRBV19	TRBJ1-1	NA	TGTGCCAGTAGTATATTCATGAACACTGAAGCTTTCTTT	CASSIFMNTEAFF
TRBD2	TRBV11-3	TRBJ2-1	NA	TGTGCCAGCAGCTTAGGGCATAGCGGGGGGGTCAATGAGCAGTTCTTC	CASSLGHSGGVNEQFF
NA	TRBV29-1	TRBJ1-3	NA	TGCAGCGCAACCCGGGACACTGGACCAGGAAACACCATATATTTT	CSATRDTGPGNTIYF
TRBD1	TRBV5-6	TRBJ1-6	NA	TGTGCCAGCAGCCCCTGGAAAGGGGGCGAGAATTCACCCCTCCACTTT	CASSPWKGGENSPLHF
NA	TRBV24-1	TRBJ1-2	NA	TGTGCCACCAGTGCTACGAAGGGCGGTACTAACTATGGCTACACCTTC	CATSATKGGTNYGYTF
NA	TRBV30	TRBJ2-5	NA	TGTGCCTGGAGTCCCAGAGGGGAGACCCAGTACTTC	CAWSPRGETQYF
TRBD1	TRBV5-1	TRBJ2-1	NA	TGCGCCAGCAGCTTGACTCGGACAGGTGGACCCTACAATGAGCAGTTCTTC	CASSLTRTGGPYNEQFF
TRBD1	TRBV7-9	TRBJ2-3	NA	TGTGCCAGCAGCTTCGGGGGACAGGGGGGCACAGATACGCAGTATTTT	CASSFGGQGGTDTQYF
TRBD2	TRBV5-4	TRBJ2-2	NA	TGTGCCAGCAGCTTTTTAGCGGGGCTACTAGCGAACACCGGGGAGCTGTTTTTT	CASSFLAGLLANTGELFF
TRBD1	TRBV28	TRBJ2-7	NA	TGTGCCAGCAGTCCAGGACAGGGGGTAACCTACGAGCAGTACTTC	CASSPGQGVTYEQYF
TRBD1	TRBV10-2	TRBJ1-5	NA	TGCGCCACCACGGACAGGTCGGGCAATCAGCCCCAGCATTTT	CATTDRSGNQPQHF
TRBD1	TRBV5-4	TRBJ1-4	NA	TGTGCCAGCAGCTTACAGGGGGCCGGAGATGAAAAACTGTTTTTT	CASSLQGAGDEKLFF
TRBD1	TRBV28	TRBJ2-3	NA	TGTGCCAGCAGCCTGGACAGGGGGGGATTCACAGATACGCAGTATTTT	CASSLDRGGFTDTQYF
NA	TRBV7-6	TRBJ2-1	NA	TGTGCCACCTCTTTCCTTGGCGGAGAGCAGTTCTTC	CATSFLGGEQFF
NA	TRBV3-1/TRBV3-2	TRBJ2-1	NA	TGTGCCAGCAGCCAAGTAGGGAGTGAGCAGTTCTTC	CASSQVGSEQFF